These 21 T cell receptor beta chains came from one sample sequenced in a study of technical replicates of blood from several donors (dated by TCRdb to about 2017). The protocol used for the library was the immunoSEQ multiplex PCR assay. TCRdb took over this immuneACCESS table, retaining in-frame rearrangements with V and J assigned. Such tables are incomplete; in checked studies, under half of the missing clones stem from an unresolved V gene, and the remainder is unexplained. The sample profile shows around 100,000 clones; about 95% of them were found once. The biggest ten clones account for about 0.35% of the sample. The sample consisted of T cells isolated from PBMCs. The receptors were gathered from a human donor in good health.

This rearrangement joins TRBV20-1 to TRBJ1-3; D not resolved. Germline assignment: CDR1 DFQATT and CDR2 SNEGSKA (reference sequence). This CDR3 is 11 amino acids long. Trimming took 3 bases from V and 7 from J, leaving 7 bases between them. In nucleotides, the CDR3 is TGCAGTGCTAGCGAGGGTAACACCATATATTTT. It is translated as CSASEGNTIYF.

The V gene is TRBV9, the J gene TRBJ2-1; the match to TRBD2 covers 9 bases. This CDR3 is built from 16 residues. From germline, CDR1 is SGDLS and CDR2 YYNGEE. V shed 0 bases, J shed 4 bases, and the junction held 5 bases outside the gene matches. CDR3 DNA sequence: TGTGCCAGCAGCGTAGGGGCGGGAGGGTGGTACAATGAGCAGTTCTTC. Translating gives CASSVGAGGWYNEQFF.

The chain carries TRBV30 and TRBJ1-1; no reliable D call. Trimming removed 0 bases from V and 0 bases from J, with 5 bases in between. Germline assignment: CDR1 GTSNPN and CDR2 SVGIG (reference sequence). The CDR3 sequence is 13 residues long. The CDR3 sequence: CAWSVRVNTEAFF. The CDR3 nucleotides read TGTGCCTGGAGTGTACGGGTGAACACTGAAGCTTTCTTT.

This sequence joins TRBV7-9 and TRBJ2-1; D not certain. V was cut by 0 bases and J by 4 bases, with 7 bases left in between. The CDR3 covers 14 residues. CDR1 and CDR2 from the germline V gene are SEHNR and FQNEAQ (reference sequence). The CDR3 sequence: CASSLAPSYNEQFF. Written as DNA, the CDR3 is TGTGCCAGCAGCTTAGCCCCTTCTTACAATGAGCAGTTCTTC.

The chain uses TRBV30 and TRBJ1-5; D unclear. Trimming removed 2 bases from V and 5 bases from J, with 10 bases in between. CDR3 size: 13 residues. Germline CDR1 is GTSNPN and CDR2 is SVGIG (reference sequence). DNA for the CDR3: TGTGCCTGGAGTTTCCACACAGATCAGCCCCAGCATTTT. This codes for CAWSFHTDQPQHF.

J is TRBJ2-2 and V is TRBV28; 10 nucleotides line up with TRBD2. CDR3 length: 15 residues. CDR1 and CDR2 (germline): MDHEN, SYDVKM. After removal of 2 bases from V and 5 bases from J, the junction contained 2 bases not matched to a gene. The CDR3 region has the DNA TGTGCCAGCAGTTTACTAGCGGGAGCAACCGGGGAGCTGTTTTTT. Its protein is CASSLLAGATGELFF. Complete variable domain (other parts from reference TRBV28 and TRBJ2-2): DVKVTQSSRYLVKRTGEKVFLECVQDMDHENMFWYRQDPGLGLRLIYFSYDVKMKEKGDIPEGYSVSREKKERFSLILESASTNQTSMYLCASSLLAGATGELFFGEGSRLTVL.

CDR3 bases: TGCGCCAGCAGTGGACTAGCGGGTGGGAGCTACGAGCAGTACTTC. Translating it yields CASSGLAGGSYEQYF. The chain links TRBV10-2 to TRBJ2-7; 10 bases fit TRBD2. The CDR3 extends over 15 amino acids. The ends lost 4 bases at V and 3 bases at J; junction bases unmatched: 6. CDR1 is WSHSY, CDR2 SAAADI, per germline.

CDR3: CAPHRAAMNTEAFF. CDR3 DNA: TGCGCCCCGCACAGGGCAGCGATGAACACTGAAGCTTTCTTT. The chain combines TRBV5-1 with TRBJ1-1, with D maybe TRBD1 (6 bases). The V gene lost 10 bases and the J gene lost 0 bases, with 16 bases spanning the gap. Germline loops: CDR1 SGHRS, CDR2 YFSETQ. The CDR3 contains 14 residues.

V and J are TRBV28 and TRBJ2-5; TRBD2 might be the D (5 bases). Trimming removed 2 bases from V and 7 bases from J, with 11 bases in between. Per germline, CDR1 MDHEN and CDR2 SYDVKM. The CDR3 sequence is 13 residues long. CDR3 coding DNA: TGTGCCAGCAGTTTAGAGGGCTTGGGGACCCAGTACTTC. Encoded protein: CASSLEGLGTQYF.

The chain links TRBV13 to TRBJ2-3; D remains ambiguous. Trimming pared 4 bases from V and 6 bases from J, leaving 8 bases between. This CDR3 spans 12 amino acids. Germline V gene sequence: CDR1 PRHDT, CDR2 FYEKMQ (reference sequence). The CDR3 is CASSSSSDTQYF. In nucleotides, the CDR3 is TGTGCCAGCAGCTCCTCCTCGGATACGCAGTATTTT.

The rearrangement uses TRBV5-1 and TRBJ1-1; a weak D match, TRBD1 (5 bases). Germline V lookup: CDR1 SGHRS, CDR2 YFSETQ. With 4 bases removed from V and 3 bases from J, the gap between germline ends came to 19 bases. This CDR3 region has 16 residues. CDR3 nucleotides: TGCGCCAGCAGCCCACTCAGGGATCCTGTGGACACTGAAGCTTTCTTT. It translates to CASSPLRDPVDTEAFF.

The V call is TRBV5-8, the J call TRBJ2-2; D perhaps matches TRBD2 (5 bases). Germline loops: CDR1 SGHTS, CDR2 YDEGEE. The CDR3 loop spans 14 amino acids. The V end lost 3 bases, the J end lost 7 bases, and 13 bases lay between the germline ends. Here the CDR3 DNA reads TGTGCCAGCAGCTACGATAGGAGGATCGGGGAGCTGTTTTTT. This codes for CASSYDRRIGELFF.

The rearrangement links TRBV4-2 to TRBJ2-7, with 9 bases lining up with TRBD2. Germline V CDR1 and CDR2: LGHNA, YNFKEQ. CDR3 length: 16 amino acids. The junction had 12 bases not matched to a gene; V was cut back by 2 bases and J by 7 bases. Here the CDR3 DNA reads TGTGCCAGCAGCCAATCTGGCGGGAGGGCCGGGAGGGAGCAGTACTTC. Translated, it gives CASSQSGGRAGREQYF.

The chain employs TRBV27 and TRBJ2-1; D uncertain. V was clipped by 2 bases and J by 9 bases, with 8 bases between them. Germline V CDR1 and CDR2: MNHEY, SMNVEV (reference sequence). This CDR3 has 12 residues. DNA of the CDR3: TGTGCCAGCAGTTTAAGTGCAGGTGAGCAGTTCTTC. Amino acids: CASSLSAGEQFF.

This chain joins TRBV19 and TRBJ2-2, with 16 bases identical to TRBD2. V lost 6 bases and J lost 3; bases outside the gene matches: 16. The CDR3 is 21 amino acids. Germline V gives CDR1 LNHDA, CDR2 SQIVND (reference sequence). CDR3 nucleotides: TGTGCCAGTAGCCGTTCACTTTCGGGACTAGCGGGGGGGACGGACACCGGGGAGCTGTTTTTT. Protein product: CASSRSLSGLAGGTDTGELFF.

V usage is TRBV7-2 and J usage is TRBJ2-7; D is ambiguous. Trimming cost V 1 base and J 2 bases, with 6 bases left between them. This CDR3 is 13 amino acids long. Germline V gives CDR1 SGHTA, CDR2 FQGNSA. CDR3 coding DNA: TGTGCCAGCAGCTTAGTAGTAACCTACGAGCAGTACTTC. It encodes CASSLVVTYEQYF. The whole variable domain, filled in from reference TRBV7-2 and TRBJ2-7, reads GAGVSQSPSNKVTEKGKDVELRCDPISGHTALYWYRQSLGQGLEFLIYFQGNSAPDKSGLPSDRFSAERTGGSVSTLTIQRTQQEDSAVYLCASSLVVTYEQYFGPGTRLTVT.

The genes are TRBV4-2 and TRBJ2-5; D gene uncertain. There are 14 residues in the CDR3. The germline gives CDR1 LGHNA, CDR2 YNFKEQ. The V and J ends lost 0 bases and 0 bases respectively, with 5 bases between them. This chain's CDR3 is CASSQEEYQETQYF. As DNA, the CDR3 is TGTGCCAGCAGCCAAGAAGAGTACCAAGAGACCCAGTACTTC.

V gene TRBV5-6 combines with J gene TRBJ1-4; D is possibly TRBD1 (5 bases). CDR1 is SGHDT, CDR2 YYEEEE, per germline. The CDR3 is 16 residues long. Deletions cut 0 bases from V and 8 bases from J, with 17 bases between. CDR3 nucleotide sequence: TGTGCCAGCAGCTTGGCCCTGGCAGGGTATCGGGAAAAACTGTTTTTT. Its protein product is CASSLALAGYREKLFF.

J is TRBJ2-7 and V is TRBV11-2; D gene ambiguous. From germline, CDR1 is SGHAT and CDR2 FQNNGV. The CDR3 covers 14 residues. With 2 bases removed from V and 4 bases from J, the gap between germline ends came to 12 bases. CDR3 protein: CASSLYYSDYEQYF. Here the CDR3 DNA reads TGTGCCAGCAGCTTATACTATTCGGATTACGAGCAGTACTTC.

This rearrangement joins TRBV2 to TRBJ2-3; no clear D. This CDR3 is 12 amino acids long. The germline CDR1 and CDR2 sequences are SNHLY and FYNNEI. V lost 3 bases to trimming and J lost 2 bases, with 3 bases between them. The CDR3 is CASSDFTDTQYF. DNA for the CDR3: TGTGCCAGCAGTGACTTCACAGATACGCAGTATTTT.

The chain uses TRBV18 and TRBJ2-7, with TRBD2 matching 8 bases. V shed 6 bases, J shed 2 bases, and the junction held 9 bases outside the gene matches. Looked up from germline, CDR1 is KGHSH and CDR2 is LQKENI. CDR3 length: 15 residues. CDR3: CASSKKGLAAYEQYF. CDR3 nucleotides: TGTGCCAGCTCCAAGAAAGGACTAGCCGCCTACGAGCAGTACTTC.